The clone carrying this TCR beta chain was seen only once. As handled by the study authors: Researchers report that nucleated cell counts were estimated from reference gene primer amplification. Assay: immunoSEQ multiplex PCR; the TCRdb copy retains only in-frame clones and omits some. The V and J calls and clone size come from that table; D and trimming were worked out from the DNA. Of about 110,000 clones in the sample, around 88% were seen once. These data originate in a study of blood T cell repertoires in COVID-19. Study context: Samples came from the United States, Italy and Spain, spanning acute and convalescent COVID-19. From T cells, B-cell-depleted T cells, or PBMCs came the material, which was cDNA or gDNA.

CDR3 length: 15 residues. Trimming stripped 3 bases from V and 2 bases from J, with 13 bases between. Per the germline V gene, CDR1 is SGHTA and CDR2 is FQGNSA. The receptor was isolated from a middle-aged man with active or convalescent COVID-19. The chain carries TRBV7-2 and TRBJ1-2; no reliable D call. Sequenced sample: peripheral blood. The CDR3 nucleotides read TGTGCCAGCAGCTTCGACACTTACCTCAACTATGGCTACACCTTC. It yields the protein CASSFDTYLNYGYTF.